The following is a TCR beta chain sequence with its context. What it recognizes is unknown. One entry per CDR3 protein, called by TCRdb with MiXCR from the reads. The table records 700,000 to 900,000 distinct CDR3 sequences, around 29% of them present only once. This specimen comes from a study of T cell repertoires in cytomegalovirus infection. The wider study: CMV infection and matching HLA type were both indicated by public TCR beta signatures.

This CDR3 has 15 residues. Germline V gives CDR1 DFQATT, CDR2 SNEGSKA (reference sequence). Trimming removed 0 bases from V and 7 bases from J; junction bases left unmatched: 8. The sequence was collected from a human donor in good health (CMV status not recorded). Some clones in this sample may be carry-over from other donors' samples. The material sequenced was cultured CD8+ T cells from PBMCs, taken from culture after CMV antigen stimulation. This chain links TRBV20-1 with TRBJ2-1, with TRBD2 matching over 8 bases. The CDR3 bases are TGCAGTGCTAGAGACCAGCGGGGGCCTCAGAATGAGCAGTTCTTC. Its protein is CSARDQRGPQNEQFF.